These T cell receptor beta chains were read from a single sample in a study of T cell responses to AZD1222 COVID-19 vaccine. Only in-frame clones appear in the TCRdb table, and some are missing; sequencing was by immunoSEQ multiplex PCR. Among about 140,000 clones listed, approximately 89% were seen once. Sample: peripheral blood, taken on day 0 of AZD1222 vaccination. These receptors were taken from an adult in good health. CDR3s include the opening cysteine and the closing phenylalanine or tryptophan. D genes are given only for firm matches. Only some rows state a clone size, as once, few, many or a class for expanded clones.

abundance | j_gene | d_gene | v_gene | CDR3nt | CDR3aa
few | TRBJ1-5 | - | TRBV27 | TGTGCCAGCAGTTTTAATAGCAATCAGCCCCAGCATTTT | CASSFNSNQPQHF
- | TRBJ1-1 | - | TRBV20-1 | TGCAGTGCTAGTTCGTCACCGATGAACACTGAAGCTTTCTTT | CSASSSPMNTEAFF
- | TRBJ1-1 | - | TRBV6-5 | TGTGCCAGCAGTAAACCAGGGAACACTGAAGCTTTCTTT | CASSKPGNTEAFF
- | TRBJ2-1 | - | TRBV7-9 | TGTGCCAGCAGCTCATCCTCGGGAGATGAGCAGTTCTTC | CASSSSSGDEQFF
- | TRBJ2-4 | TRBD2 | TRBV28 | TGTGCCAGCAGAGGCGCCGGGGGGGCCAAAAACATTCAGTACTTC | CASRGAGGAKNIQYF
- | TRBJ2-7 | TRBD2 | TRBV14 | TGTGCCAGCAGCCAAGATTTTGATGGGACTAGCGATCGCTACGAGCAGTACTTC | CASSQDFDGTSDRYEQYF
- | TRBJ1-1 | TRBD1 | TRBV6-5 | TGTGCCAGCAGGAGACAGGGGTTACCTGAAGCTTTCTTT | CASRRQGLPEAFF
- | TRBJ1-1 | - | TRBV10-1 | TGCGCCAGCCGAGATACTGTAGCTGGGGAAGCTTTCTTT | CASRDTVAGEAFF
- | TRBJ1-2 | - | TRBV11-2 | TGTGCCAGCAGCTTAGTTTTTGCAGATACGTCAGTATATGGCTACACCTTC | CASSLVFADTSVYGYTF
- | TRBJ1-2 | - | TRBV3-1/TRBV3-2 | TGTGCCAGCAGCTCAACAGGGTTACCGTACTATGGCTACACCTTC | CASSSTGLPYYGYTF
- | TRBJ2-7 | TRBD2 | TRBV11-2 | TGTGCCAGCAGCTTCGAAACGGGACTAGCGGGGGAATCCTACGAGCAGTACTTC | CASSFETGLAGESYEQYF
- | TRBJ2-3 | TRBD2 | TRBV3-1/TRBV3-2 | TGTGCCAGCAGCCAACTAGCGGACACAGATACGCAGTATTTT | CASSQLADTDTQYF
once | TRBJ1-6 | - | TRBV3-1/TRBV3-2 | TGTGCCAGCAGCCGAAAAGCTGGCTCACCCCTCCACTTT | CASSRKAGSPLHF
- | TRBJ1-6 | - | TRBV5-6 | TGTGCCAGCAGCTTGCTGCATAATTCACCCCTCCACTTT | CASSLLHNSPLHF
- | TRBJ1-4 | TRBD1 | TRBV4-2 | TGTGCCAGCAGCCAAGATTTGGACAGGGGGAATGAAAAACTGTTTTTT | CASSQDLDRGNEKLFF
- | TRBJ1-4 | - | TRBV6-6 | TGTGCCAGCACCGACCGGAGGCTTTCAACTAATGAAAAACTGTTTTTT | CASTDRRLSTNEKLFF
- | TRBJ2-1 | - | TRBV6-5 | TGTGCCAGCAGTTTAGCTAGGTATGAGCAGTTCTTC | CASSLARYEQFF
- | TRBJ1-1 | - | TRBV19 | TGTGCCAGTAGTATCGGTCTGGGTGAAGCTTTCTTT | CASSIGLGEAFF
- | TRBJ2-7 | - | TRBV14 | TGTGCCAGCAGCCGGAGCCGGACAATCTACGAGCAGTACTTC | CASSRSRTIYEQYF
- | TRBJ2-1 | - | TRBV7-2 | TGTGCCAGCAGCCCGGGGGATTTAGCACGACAGTTCTTC | CASSPGDLARQFF
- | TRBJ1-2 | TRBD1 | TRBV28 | TGTGCCAGCAGCCTCCAGGGACAGGTATCGCTAAGTGGCTACACCTTC | CASSLQGQVSLSGYTF
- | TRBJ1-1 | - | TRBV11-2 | TGTGCCAGCAGCCCTTCGGGGAACACTGAAGCTTTCTTT | CASSPSGNTEAFF
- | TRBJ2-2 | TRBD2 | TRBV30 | TGTGCCTGGAGTGTAGGGCTAGCGGTTAACACCGGGGAGCTGTTTTTT | CAWSVGLAVNTGELFF
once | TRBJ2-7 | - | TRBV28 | TGTGCCGCGCCCCCGAGGACAGGGACTGCTAGCGGCCCGTCGAAAACGTACGAGCAGTACTTC | CAAPPRTGTASGPSKTYEQYF
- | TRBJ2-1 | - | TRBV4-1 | TGCGCCAGCAGGCACAGGGAGTCGAGGGACAATGAGCAGTTCTTC | CASRHRESRDNEQFF
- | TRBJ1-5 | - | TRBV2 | TGTGCCAGCAGTGGGAGGGGGGAGCAGCCCCAGCATTTT | CASSGRGEQPQHF